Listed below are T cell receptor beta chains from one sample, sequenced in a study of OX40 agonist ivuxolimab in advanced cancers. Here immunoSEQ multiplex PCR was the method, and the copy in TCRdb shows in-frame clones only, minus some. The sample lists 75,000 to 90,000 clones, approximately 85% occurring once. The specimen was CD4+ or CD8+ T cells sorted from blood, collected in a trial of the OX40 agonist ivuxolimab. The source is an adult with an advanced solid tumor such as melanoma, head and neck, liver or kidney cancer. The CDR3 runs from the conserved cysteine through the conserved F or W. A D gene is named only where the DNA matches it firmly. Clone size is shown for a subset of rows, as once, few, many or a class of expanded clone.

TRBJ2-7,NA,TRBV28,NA,TGTGCCAGCAGGGACCGGGACGGGCAGTACTTC,CASRDRDGQYF
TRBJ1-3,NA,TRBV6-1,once,TGTGCCAGCAGCCGGGACGCTGGCTCTGGAAACACCATATATTTT,CASSRDAGSGNTIYF
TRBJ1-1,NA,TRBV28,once,TGTGCCAGCAGCTTAATCATGAGGAGTCGGACTGAAGCTTTCTTT,CASSLIMRSRTEAFF
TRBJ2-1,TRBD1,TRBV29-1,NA,TGCAGCGTTGGTCTGACAGGGGCTTACAATGAGCAGTTCTTC,CSVGLTGAYNEQFF
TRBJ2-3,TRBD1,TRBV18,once,TGTGCCAGCTCACCATGGACAGGGGGCACGACAGATACGCAGTATTTT,CASSPWTGGTTDTQYF
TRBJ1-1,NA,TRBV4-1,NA,TGCGCCAGCAGCCAAGTCGTTACGGGAATAGGCGCTGAAGCTTTCTTT,CASSQVVTGIGAEAFF
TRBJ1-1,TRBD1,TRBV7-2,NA,TGTGCCAGCAGTCCGGGACAGGGGGCGCCGGGAGCTTTCTTT,CASSPGQGAPGAFF
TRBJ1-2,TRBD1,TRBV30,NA,TGTGCCTGGAGTTCCGCGAGCAGGGGGCCGGTAAGAGGCTACACCTTC,CAWSSASRGPVRGYTF
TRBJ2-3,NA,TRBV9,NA,TGTGCCAGCAGCGCGGGGATTGGTACGCAGTATTTT,CASSAGIGTQYF
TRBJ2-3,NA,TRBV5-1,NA,TGCGCCAGCAGCTTGGGCAGTCAGACAGATACGCAGTATTTT,CASSLGSQTDTQYF
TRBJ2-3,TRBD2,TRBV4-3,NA,TGCGCCAGCAGCCTCGGACTAGCAACAGATACGCAGTATTTT,CASSLGLATDTQYF
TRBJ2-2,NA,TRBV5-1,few,TGCGCCAGCCTAGGGGTTGGGGAGCTGTTTTTT,CASLGVGELFF
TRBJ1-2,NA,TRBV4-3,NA,TGCGCCAGCAGCCGAGACTTGGGCGGTCAGGGCTACACCTTC,CASSRDLGGQGYTF
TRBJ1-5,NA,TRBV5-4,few,TGTGCCAGCAGCTTGGGGGGTAGCAATCAGCCCCAGCATTTT,CASSLGGSNQPQHF
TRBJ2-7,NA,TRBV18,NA,TGTGCCAGCTCACCACCGAACGGAAGGGGATCGGGAGAGCAGTACTTC,CASSPPNGRGSGEQYF
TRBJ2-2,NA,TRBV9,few,TGTGCCAGCAGCGGCCAGACCGGGGAGCTGTTTTTT,CASSGQTGELFF
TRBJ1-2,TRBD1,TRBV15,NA,TGTGCCACCAGCAGAGACAGGGGGCTTGGCTACACCTTC,CATSRDRGLGYTF
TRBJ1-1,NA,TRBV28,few,TGTGCCAGCAGTTTAGTCCAGGGGACGGGCACTGAAGCTTTCTTT,CASSLVQGTGTEAFF
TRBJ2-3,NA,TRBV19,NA,TGTGCCAGTAGTCGGGCAGGGGGCACAGATACGCAGTATTTT,CASSRAGGTDTQYF
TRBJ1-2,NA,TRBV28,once,TGTGCCAGCGGGATGGGGGCCTATGGCTACACCTTC,CASGMGAYGYTF
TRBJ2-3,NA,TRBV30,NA,TGTGCCTGGGCTGCGGCGCTCACAGATACGCAGTATTTT,CAWAAALTDTQYF
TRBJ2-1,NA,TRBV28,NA,TGTGCCAGCAGTGGCAGGCATAGCTCCTACAATGAGCAGTTCTTC,CASSGRHSSYNEQFF
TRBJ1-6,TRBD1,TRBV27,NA,TGTGCCAGCAGTCAAGGACAGGGGTATTCACCCCTCCACTTT,CASSQGQGYSPLHF
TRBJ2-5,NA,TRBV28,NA,TGTGCCAGCAGCAGATCCCGTGGGGAAGAGACCCAGTACTTC,CASSRSRGEETQYF
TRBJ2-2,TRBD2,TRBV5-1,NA,TGCGCCAGCAGCGTACGCCGACTAGCGGGTGTGAACACCGGGGAGCTGTTTTTT,CASSVRRLAGVNTGELFF
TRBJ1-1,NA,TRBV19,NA,TGTGCCAGTAGTATCCGAGTGACCACCGGAGCTTTCTTT,CASSIRVTTGAFF